The rows below give T cell receptor beta chains drawn from one sample of a study of blood T cell repertoires in COVID-19. Some clones are missing from TCRdb's copy, which holds only in-frame ones; the method was immunoSEQ multiplex PCR. Of over 200,000 clones in the sample, 86% were seen once. Sequencing used PBMCs or T cells enriched from blood (not recorded which). Receptors originate from a man aged 18 to 30 who had recovered from COVID-19. Both conserved end residues are part of each CDR3. The D gene is left open where the match is weak. Size is stated for part of the rows, as once, few or many counts, or as a class when the clone is expanded.

d_call	v_call	j_call	clone_size	cdr3_aa	cdr3_nt
.	TRBV7-8	TRBJ2-2	.	CASSLKSTGISNTGELFF	TGTGCCAGCAGCTTAAAGTCTACGGGGATATCGAACACCGGGGAGCTGTTTTTT
TRBD1	TRBV15	TRBJ2-7	.	CATSRDLAGGLGEQYF	TGTGCCACCAGCAGAGATCTGGCAGGGGGCTTAGGTGAGCAGTACTTC
TRBD2	TRBV20-1	TRBJ2-7	.	CSASFRGGYEQYF	TGCAGTGCTAGTTTCCGGGGGGGGTACGAGCAGTACTTC
.	TRBV28	TRBJ2-1	.	CASSQTIHEQFF	TGTGCCAGCAGTCAGACTATCCATGAGCAGTTCTTC
TRBD1	TRBV7-2	TRBJ1-5	.	CASSRDGQDNQPQHF	TGTGCCAGCAGCCGGGACGGACAGGACAATCAGCCCCAGCATTTT
.	TRBV6-1	TRBJ2-7	.	CASSDRNYEQYF	TGTGCCAGCAGTGACAGAAACTACGAGCAGTACTTC
.	TRBV5-5	TRBJ2-6	.	CASSLAGLSSSGANVLTF	TGTGCCAGCAGCTTGGCAGGGTTAAGCTCCTCTGGGGCCAACGTCCTGACTTTC
.	TRBV3-1/TRBV3-2	TRBJ1-2	.	CASSQGSRGRPYGYTF	TGTGCCAGCAGCCAAGGGTCGCGGGGGCGCCCCTATGGCTACACCTTC
.	TRBV30	TRBJ1-5	.	CAWDTGNQPQHF	TGTGCCTGGGATACAGGGAATCAGCCCCAGCATTTT
TRBD2	TRBV4-2	TRBJ2-4	.	CASTIEVAGPQNIQYF	TGTGCCAGCACCATCGAGGTAGCGGGGCCCCAAAACATTCAGTACTTC
TRBD2	TRBV28	TRBJ2-3	few	CASSLAGAGTDTQYF	TGTGCCAGCAGTCTAGCGGGAGCGGGTACAGATACGCAGTATTTT
.	TRBV18	TRBJ2-5	.	CASSPQAQETQYF	TGTGCCAGCTCACCCCAGGCCCAAGAGACCCAGTACTTC
TRBD1	TRBV29-1	TRBJ1-1	.	CSVDRGRRNTEAFF	TGCAGCGTTGACAGGGGGCGGCGGAACACTGAAGCTTTCTTT
TRBD2	TRBV19	TRBJ2-5	.	CASARQLAGGSVGETQYF	TGTGCCAGCGCCCGTCAGCTAGCGGGAGGGTCAGTAGGAGAGACCCAGTACTTC
.	TRBV7-2	TRBJ1-1	.	CAHGTGGVAFF	TGCGCTCATGGTACAGGTGGAGTTGCTTTCTTT
TRBD1	TRBV4-2	TRBJ1-1	few	CASSQETGTGGTEAFF	TGTGCCAGCAGCCAAGAGACCGGGACAGGGGGCACTGAAGCTTTCTTT